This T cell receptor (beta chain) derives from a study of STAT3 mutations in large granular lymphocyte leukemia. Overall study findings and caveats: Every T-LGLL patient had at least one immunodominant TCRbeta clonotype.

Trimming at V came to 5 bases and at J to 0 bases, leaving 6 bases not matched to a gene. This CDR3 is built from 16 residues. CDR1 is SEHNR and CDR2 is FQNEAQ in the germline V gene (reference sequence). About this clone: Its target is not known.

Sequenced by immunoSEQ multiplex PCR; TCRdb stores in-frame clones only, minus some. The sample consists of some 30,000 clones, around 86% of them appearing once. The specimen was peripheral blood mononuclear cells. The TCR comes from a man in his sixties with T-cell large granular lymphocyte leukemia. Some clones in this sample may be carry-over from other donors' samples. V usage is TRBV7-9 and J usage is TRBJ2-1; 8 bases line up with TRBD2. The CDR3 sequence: CASSGSGRGSYNEQFF. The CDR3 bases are TGTGCCAGCAGCGGAAGCGGGAGAGGCTCCTACAATGAGCAGTTCTTC.